This T cell receptor beta chain derives from a study of blood T cell repertoires in COVID-19 (dated by TCRdb to 2018 to 2021). Study-wide context: Samples covering the acute and convalescent phases of COVID-19 were provided by collaborators in the United States, Italy and Spain. The prospective study material was composed of cDNA or gDNA derived from T cells, B-cell-depleted T cells, or PBMCs. Samples were obtained from the ongoing ImmuneRACE study (first 160 participants) and from over 1,000 subjects provided by 6 global collaborators. A de-identified subject ID, COVID-19 status, age in years and sex were almost always included in the sample metadata. The dataset comprised deeply sampled blood TCRbeta repertoires from subjects exposed to, actively infected with, or recovered from COVID-19. HLA class I and class II types, where available, came from metadata supplied by the sample provider rather than from assay-based typing. A freely available public database, intended as a resource for researchers studying the immune response to SARS-CoV-2, is where the repertoires were released. The full study reports these points: The quantity of clinical and demographic metadata differed by source and by participant and was supplied without curation.

From cysteine to phenylalanine, the CDR3 is 15 amino acids long. Only CDR3 DNA remains: 45 bases, in frame from the first base. According to the germline V gene (reference sequence), CDR1 reads LNHDA and CDR2 reads SQIVND. The V and J ends are trimmed by 1 base and 1 base, leaving 8 bases between them. Note on this clone: The target of this receptor is not known. Per-nucleotide qualities are absent, and no much larger clonotype sits a single base away.

Samples from volunteer blood donors who had recovered from COVID-19 were contributed by a second Seattle source. The collaborating institutions used their own protocols to collect whole blood in K2EDTA tubes. For TCRbeta analysis, collaborator samples were shipped as frozen whole blood, as isolated PBMCs, or as DNA extracted from either sample type. The immunoSEQ Assay, a bias-controlled multiplex PCR, was used to amplify TCRbeta CDR3 regions from genomic DNA. The source study handled its data this way. Nucleated cell counts per sample were estimated from amplification of reference gene primers within the assay. Sequence reads were collapsed and filtered to measure the absolute abundance of every unique TCRbeta CDR3 rearrangement. For each sample, productive Simpson clonality was calculated as the square root of Simpson's diversity index across productive rearrangements. In its TCRdb copy, this immuneACCESS table keeps in-frame sequences only and misses some clones. Where compared with another copy, unresolved V genes explain less than half of these, and the others have no known cause. V and J calls and clone size come straight from that table; D and trimming were deduced from the DNA. This sample has over 200,000 clones in its table, and around nine tenths of those were observed once. The top ten constitute under 7.5% of the sample.

The chain employs TRBV19 and TRBJ1-5; the D gene is possibly TRBD1, with 6 bases matching. The clonotype was recovered from a man aged 55 to 69 who had recovered from COVID-19. The sequencing sample was made of peripheral blood. The nucleotides are TGTGCCAGTAGTATAGGAGGGACAAGCAATCAGCCCCAGCATTTT. Its translation is CASSIGGTSNQPQHF.